This TCR beta chain was profiled in a study of CD8 T cells in Susac syndrome. Study context: Patients with Susac syndrome who were sequenced included five or six with active disease and fewer than 10 in remission. Patients with Susac syndrome had blood drawn and were at that point therapy-naive, on corticosteroids, or on intravenous immunoglobulin alone.

Trimming removed 6 bases from V and 7 bases from J; junction bases left unmatched: 8. The CDR3 is 12 residues long. The V gene's germline CDR1 is DFQATT and CDR2 SNEGSKA (reference sequence). From blood CD8+ and CD4+ T cells, TCR beta sequences were generated. Random hexamers primed reverse transcription of about 0.5 to 1 ug RNA. By means of immunoSEQ multiplex PCR, TCR beta CDR3 spanning 54 Vbeta and 13 Jbeta underwent amplification. Using its own MiXCR run on the immunoSEQ multiplex PCR reads, TCRdb lists one record per CDR3 protein. The data contain under 150,000 distinct CDR3 sequences, 85% to 95% of them singletons.

The chain links TRBV20-1 to TRBJ1-2; the match to TRBD1 covers 7 bases. Sequenced material: CD4+ T cells from PBMCs. The source is a human donor with Susac syndrome. Here the CDR3 reads CSAQNRGAGYTF. The CDR3 coding sequence is TGCAGTGCCCAAAACAGGGGTGCTGGCTACACCTTC.